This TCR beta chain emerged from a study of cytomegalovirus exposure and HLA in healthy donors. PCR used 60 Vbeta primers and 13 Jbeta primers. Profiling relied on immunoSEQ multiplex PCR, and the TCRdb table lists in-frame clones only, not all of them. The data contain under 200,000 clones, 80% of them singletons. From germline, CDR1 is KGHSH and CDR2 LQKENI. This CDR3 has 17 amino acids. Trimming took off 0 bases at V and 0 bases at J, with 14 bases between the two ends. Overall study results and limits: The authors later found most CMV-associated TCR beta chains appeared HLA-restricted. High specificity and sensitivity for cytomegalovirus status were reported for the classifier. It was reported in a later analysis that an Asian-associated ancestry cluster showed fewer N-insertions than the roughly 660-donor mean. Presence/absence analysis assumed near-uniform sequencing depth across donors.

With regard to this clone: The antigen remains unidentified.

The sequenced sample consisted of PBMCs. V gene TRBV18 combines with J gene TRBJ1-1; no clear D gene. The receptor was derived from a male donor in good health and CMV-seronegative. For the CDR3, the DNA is TGTGCCAGCTCACCACCCGGGATGGGCGACATGAACACTGAAGCTTTCTTT. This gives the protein CASSPPGMGDMNTEAFF.